The rows below give T cell receptor beta chains drawn from one sample of a study of T cell responses to AZD1222 COVID-19 vaccine. Clones were sequenced by immunoSEQ multiplex PCR, and TCRdb holds only the in-frame ones, with some missing. The sample has 150,000 to 200,000 clones, under 95% seen once; the top ten hold approximately 1.5%. The specimen was peripheral blood, collected 28 days after the second AZD1222 dose. These receptor sequences come from an adult who received the AZD1222 COVID-19 vaccine. The CDR3 runs from the conserved cysteine through the conserved F or W. The D gene is left open where the match is weak. Clone size is shown for a subset of rows, as once, few, many or a class of expanded clone.

clone size | D gene | J gene | V gene | CDR3 protein | CDR3 DNA
- | TRBD1 | TRBJ1-4 | TRBV5-4 | CASSLSGGDEKLFF | TGTGCCAGCAGCTTGTCAGGGGGCGATGAAAAACTGTTTTTT
- | - | TRBJ2-5 | TRBV6-5 | CASTNRETQYF | TGTGCCAGCACCAATAGGGAGACCCAGTACTTC
once | - | TRBJ2-7 | TRBV7-3 | CASSLGGGEEQYF | TGTGCCAGCAGCCTAGGAGGGGGGGAAGAGCAGTACTTC
once | - | TRBJ2-6 | TRBV29-1 | CSVLTRGFSGANVLTF | TGCAGCGTCCTTACGAGGGGCTTTTCCGGGGCCAACGTCCTGACTTTC
- | - | TRBJ1-1 | TRBV11-3 | CASSWGGPSRSSEAFF | TGTGCCAGCAGCTGGGGGGGACCCAGTCGTAGTTCTGAAGCTTTCTTT
- | - | TRBJ1-2 | TRBV18 | CASSRSLELGGRSYGYTF | TGTGCCAGCTCAAGGTCCCTAGAGCTTGGGGGTCGTAGCTATGGCTACACCTTC
once | - | TRBJ2-1 | TRBV19 | CASTSREDEQFF | TGTGCCAGTACCAGTAGGGAGGATGAGCAGTTCTTC
- | TRBD2 | TRBJ2-1 | TRBV3-1/TRBV3-2 | CASSQLGLAVPNEQFF | TGTGCCAGCAGCCAATTGGGCCTAGCGGTTCCCAATGAGCAGTTCTTC
once | - | TRBJ1-3 | TRBV14 | CASSQGRVSGNTIYF | TGTGCCAGCAGCCAAGGAAGGGTATCTGGAAACACCATATATTTT
once | - | TRBJ2-1 | TRBV7-2 | CASSTREARTHNEQFF | TGTGCCAGCAGTACTCGTGAGGCACGAACCCACAATGAGCAGTTCTTC
- | TRBD2 | TRBJ2-3 | TRBV28 | CASSFGTSGSSTDTQYF | TGTGCCAGCAGTTTCGGGACTAGCGGGTCAAGCACAGATACGCAGTATTTT
- | TRBD2 | TRBJ2-2 | TRBV7-3 | CASKAGTITGELFF | TGTGCCAGCAAAGCGGGAACGATCACCGGGGAGCTGTTTTTT
- | TRBD1 | TRBJ1-2 | TRBV5-4 | CASRPSGGWYGYTF | TGTGCCAGCAGACCGTCAGGGGGCTGGTATGGCTACACCTTC
- | TRBD1 | TRBJ1-5 | TRBV5-4 | CASSWGQGKDQPQHF | TGTGCCAGCAGCTGGGGACAGGGGAAAGATCAGCCCCAGCATTTT
- | TRBD1 | TRBJ2-1 | TRBV11-2 | CASRRPGQSYNEQFF | TGTGCCAGCAGGCGACCGGGACAGTCTTACAATGAGCAGTTCTTC
once | - | TRBJ1-1 | TRBV18 | CASSPHPGAPDPEAFF | TGTGCCAGCTCACCCCACCCTGGGGCACCTGACCCGGAAGCTTTCTTT
- | TRBD2 | TRBJ2-1 | TRBV5-4 | CASSWILARKGNEQFF | TGTGCCAGCAGCTGGATACTAGCGCGAAAGGGAAATGAGCAGTTCTTC
- | TRBD1 | TRBJ1-3 | TRBV19 | CASSTFLLGTGVGNTIYF | TGTGCCAGTAGTACGTTCCTTCTCGGGACAGGGGTTGGAAACACCATATATTTT
- | - | TRBJ1-6 | TRBV18 | CASSPLGGDNSPLHF | TGTGCCAGCTCACCTCTCGGGGGTGATAATTCACCCCTCCACTTT
- | TRBD2 | TRBJ2-7 | TRBV7-3 | CASNAGGADEQYF | TGTGCCAGCAATGCGGGGGGGGCGGACGAGCAGTACTTC
- | - | TRBJ1-6 | TRBV7-9 | CASSPEEWGSFGSPLHF | TGTGCCAGCAGCCCAGAGGAGTGGGGCTCGTTTGGTTCACCCCTCCACTTT
- | TRBD1 | TRBJ1-1 | TRBV12-5 | CASGPSYRGNTEAFF | TGTGCTAGTGGACCATCTTACAGGGGGAACACTGAAGCTTTCTTT